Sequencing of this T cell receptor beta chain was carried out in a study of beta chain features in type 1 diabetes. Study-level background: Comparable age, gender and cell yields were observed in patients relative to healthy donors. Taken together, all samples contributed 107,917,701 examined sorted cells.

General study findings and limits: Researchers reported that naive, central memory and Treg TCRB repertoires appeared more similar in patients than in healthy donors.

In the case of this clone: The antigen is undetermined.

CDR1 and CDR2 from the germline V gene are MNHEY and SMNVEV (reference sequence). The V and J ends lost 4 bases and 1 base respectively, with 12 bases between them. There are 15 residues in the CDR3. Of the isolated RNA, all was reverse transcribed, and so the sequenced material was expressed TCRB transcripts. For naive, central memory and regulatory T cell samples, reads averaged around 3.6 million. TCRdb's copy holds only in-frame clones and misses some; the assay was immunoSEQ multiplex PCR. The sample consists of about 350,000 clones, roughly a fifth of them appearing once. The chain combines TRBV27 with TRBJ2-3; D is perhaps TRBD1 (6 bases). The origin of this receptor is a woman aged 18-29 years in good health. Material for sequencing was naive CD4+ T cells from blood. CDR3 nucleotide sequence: TGTGCCAGCAGTTGGACAGCGCTAGGCACAGATACGCAGTATTTT. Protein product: CASSWTALGTDTQYF.